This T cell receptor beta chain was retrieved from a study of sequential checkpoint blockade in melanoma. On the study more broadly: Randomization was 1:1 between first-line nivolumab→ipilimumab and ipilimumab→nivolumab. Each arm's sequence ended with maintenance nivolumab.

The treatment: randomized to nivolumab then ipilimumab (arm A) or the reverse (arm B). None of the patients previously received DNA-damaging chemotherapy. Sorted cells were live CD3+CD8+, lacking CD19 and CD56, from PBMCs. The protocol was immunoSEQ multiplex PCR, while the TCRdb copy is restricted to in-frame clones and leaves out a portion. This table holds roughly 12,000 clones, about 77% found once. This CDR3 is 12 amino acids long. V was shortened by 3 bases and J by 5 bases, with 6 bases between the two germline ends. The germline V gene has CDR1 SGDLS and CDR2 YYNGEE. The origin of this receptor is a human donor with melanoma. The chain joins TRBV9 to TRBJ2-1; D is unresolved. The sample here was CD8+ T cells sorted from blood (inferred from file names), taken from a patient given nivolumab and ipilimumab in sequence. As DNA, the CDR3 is TGTGCCAGCAGCGACCAGAACAATGAGCAGTTCTTC. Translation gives CASSDQNNEQFF.